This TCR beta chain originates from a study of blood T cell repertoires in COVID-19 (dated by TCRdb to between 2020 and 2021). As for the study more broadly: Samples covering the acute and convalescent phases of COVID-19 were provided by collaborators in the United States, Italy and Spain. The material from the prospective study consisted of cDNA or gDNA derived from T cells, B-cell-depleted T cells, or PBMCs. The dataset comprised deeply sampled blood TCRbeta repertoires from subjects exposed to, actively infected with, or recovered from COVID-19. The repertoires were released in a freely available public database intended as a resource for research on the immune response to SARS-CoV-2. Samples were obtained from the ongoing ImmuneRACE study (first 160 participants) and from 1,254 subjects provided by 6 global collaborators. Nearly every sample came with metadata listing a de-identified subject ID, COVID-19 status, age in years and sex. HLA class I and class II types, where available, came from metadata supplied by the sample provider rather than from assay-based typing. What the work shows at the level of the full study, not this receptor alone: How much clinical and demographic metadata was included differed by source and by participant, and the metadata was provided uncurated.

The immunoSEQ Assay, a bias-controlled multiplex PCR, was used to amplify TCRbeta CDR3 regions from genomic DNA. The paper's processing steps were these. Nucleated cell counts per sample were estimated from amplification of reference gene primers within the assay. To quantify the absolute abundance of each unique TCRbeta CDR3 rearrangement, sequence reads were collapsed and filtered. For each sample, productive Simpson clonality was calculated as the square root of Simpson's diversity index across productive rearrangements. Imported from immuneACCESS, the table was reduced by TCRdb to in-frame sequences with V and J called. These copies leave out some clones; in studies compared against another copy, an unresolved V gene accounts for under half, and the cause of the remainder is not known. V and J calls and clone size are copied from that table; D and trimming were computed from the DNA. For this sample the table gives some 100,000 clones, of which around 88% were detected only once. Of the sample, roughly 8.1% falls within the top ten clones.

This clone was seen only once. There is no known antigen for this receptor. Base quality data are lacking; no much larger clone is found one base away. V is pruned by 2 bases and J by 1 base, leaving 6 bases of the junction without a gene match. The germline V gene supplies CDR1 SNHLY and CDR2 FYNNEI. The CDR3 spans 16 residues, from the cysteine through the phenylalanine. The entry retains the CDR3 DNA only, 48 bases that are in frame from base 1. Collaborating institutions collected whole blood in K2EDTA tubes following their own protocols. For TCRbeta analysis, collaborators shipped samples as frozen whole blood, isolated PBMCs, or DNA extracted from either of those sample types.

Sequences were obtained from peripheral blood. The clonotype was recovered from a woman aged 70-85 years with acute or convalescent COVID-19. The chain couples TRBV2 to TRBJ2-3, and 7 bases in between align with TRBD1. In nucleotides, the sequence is TGTGCCAGCAGTGAATCCCTGGGACAGCGCACAGATACGCAGTATTTT. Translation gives CASSESLGQRTDTQYF.